This T cell receptor (beta chain) was observed in a study of Graves' ophthalmopathy and Graves' hyperthyroidism. Hyperthyroidism was considered stable when no ophthalmopathy appeared within 18 months of follow-up. Other autoimmune diseases, uncontrolled infections, pregnancy or lactation led to the exclusion of patients. Worth noting for this clonotype: This clone may be a read error of a much larger clone one base away. This likely comes from a read error, as the CDR3 has no conserved phenylalanine or tryptophan at its end.

This CDR3 contains 12 residues. Trimming shortened V by 2 bases and J by 6 bases, and 4 bases separated the two germline ends. RNA transcripts served as template for amplifying TCR beta CDR3 sequences. The first round was an RT-PCR with HTBI primers, and the second round was a multiplex PCR. One entry per CDR3 protein results from TCRdb running MiXCR on the multiplex PCR reads. The sample holds hundreds of thousands of distinct CDR3 sequences, roughly 14% seen once. V is TRBV12-3 or TRBV12-4 and J is TRBJ2-2, with D unclear. This TCR derives from a woman under 30 with stable Graves' hyperthyroidism. Material: peripheral blood. CDR3 sequence reads: CASSLNAGELFS. The CDR3 DNA sequence: TGTGCCAGCAGTTTAAATGCCGGGGAGCTGTTTTCT.